These 5 T cell receptor beta chains share one sample of origin, sequenced in a study of T-cell reconstitution after alpha-beta-depleted transplantation in children. Using unique molecular identifiers, the investigators prepared the TCRbeta library. From the PCR reads, TCRdb called clonotypes with MiXCR, one entry per CDR3 protein. The data contain some 840,000 distinct CDR3 sequences, about 15% of them seen just once; the ten biggest clones take up roughly 4.8%. The specimen was PBMCs, mostly from graft donor cells, collected 360 days after TCRalphabeta/CD19-depleted stem cell transplant. The receptors were gathered from a male patient between 10 and 17 years old who had a stem cell transplant for acute lymphoblastic leukemia, so the T cells may come from the graft donor.

This clonotype was counted at least ten times. The rearrangement uses TRBV7-2 and TRBJ2-7, with 7 bases aligning to TRBD2. The trim removed 4 bases at V and 3 bases at J, leaving 12 bases unmatched. This CDR3 is 16 amino acids long. Germline values: CDR1 SGHTA, CDR2 FQGNSA. CDR3 protein: CASSSYPLAESYEQYF. The CDR3, as DNA: TGTGCCAGCAGCTCCTACCCCCTAGCGGAGAGCTACGAGCAGTACTTC.

A few counts support this clonotype. The chain carries TRBV4-2 and TRBJ2-6; 8 bases align to TRBD1. V gave up 1 base and J gave up 2 bases; unmatched junction bases: 1. There are 16 residues in the CDR3. The germline gives CDR1 LGHNA, CDR2 YNFKEQ. Here the CDR3 DNA reads TGTGCCAGCAGCCAAGGGGGACAGGCTGGGGCCAACGTCCTGACTTTC. It encodes CASSQGGQAGANVLTF.

The J gene is TRBJ2-1, the V gene TRBV12-2; the table names TRBD1, a call not compared with the DNA. TRBV12-2 is a pseudogene locus. CDR3 size: 12 residues. In DNA form, the CDR3 reads TGTCGAGGGGGTAGACCCTACAATGAGCAGTTCTTC. Its protein product is CRGGRPYNEQFF.

The chain joins TRBV6-4 to TRBJ2-1; tentative D call: TRBD2 (6 bases). The CDR3 is 16 amino acids. Trimming shortened V by 2 bases and J by 0 bases, and 11 bases separated the two germline ends. Germline V gives CDR1 MRHNA, CDR2 SNTAGT. The CDR3 is CASSDIGGISYNEQFF. CDR3 DNA: TGTGCCAGCAGTGACATCGGCGGGATCTCCTACAATGAGCAGTTCTTC.

There are a few counts of this clonotype. The junction does not match germline at one end; this may be a read error. The chain links TRBV12-3 or TRBV12-4 to TRBJ2-6; possible D gene TRBD1, 6 bases. CDR3 length: 20 amino acids. The CDR3 DNA reads TGTGCCAGCAGTTTACTGGAGTACAGGGTTATCACCTCTAGGGCCAACGTCCTGACTTTC. Its translation: CASSLLEYRVITSRANVLTF.